The rows below give T cell receptor beta chains drawn from one sample of a study of cytomegalovirus exposure and HLA in healthy donors. The table came from immunoSEQ multiplex PCR; TCRdb's copy has only in-frame clones and leaves some out. This sample carries about 300,000 clones, around 86% of them seen once, and the ten largest clones take less than 4%. The sequenced material came from PBMCs. These receptors all come from a man aged 40-55 years in good health and CMV-seropositive. The CDR3 runs from the conserved cysteine through the conserved F or W. The D gene is left open where the match is weak. For some rows the clone size is stated as once, few or many, or as a class when expanded; others skip it.

cdr3_length j_call d_call clone_size v_call cdr3_nt cdr3_aa
14 TRBJ1-1 TRBD1 - TRBV18 TGTGCCAGCTCACCACAGGGGGCGGGCGCTGAAGCTTTCTTT CASSPQGAGAEAFF
15 TRBJ2-7 TRBD2 - TRBV5-8 TGTGCCAGCAGCTTTGGTGGGAGGGATCTTTACGAGCAGTACTTC CASSFGGRDLYEQYF
16 TRBJ2-7 TRBD2 few TRBV7-6 TGTGCCAGCAGCTTAGATCTAGCGGGGGCAACCTACGAGCAGTACTTC CASSLDLAGATYEQYF
14 TRBJ2-7 TRBD2 once TRBV25-1 TGTGCCAGCAGGCCCCCTAGCGGACCCTACGAGCAGTACTTC CASRPPSGPYEQYF
15 TRBJ2-7 TRBD1 - TRBV10-1 TGCGCCAGCAGCCAGATTCCAGGGGGCGGCTACGAGCAGTACTTC CASSQIPGGGYEQYF
11 TRBJ2-5 - once TRBV2 TGTGCCAGCAAGGCGGAAGAGACCCAGTACTTC CASKAEETQYF
13 TRBJ1-2 - - TRBV19 TGTGCCAGTAGTCCTCGTGGCAGCTATGGCTACACCTTC CASSPRGSYGYTF
12 TRBJ2-7 - few TRBV5-6 TGTGCCAGCAGCTTGCGGGTCGACGAGCAGTACTTC CASSLRVDEQYF
14 TRBJ2-7 TRBD1 once TRBV7-9 TGTGCCAGCAGCGCCCGGGACAGCTCCTACGAGCAGTACTTC CASSARDSSYEQYF
13 TRBJ1-2 - - TRBV7-9 TGTGCCAGCAGCTTGCCCCAGGGCTATGGCTACACCTTC CASSLPQGYGYTF
14 TRBJ1-3 - - TRBV30 TGTGCCTGGCAGTCCAGGGGCTCTGGAAACACCATATATTTT CAWQSRGSGNTIYF
13 TRBJ1-5 TRBD1 - TRBV19 TGTGCCAGTAGGACAGGGCTTGGGCAGCCCCAGCATTTT CASRTGLGQPQHF
15 TRBJ1-1 TRBD1 few TRBV5-1 TGCGCCAGCAGCCCCTGGGGACAGGGGGACACTGAAGCTTTCTTT CASSPWGQGDTEAFF
15 TRBJ2-3 TRBD2 - TRBV7-6 TGTGCCAGCAGCTTAGTAGCGGGAGACACAGATACGCAGTATTTT CASSLVAGDTDTQYF
16 TRBJ2-1 TRBD2 - TRBV2 TGTGCCAGCAGGAGACTAGCGGGAGGGCTCTACAATGAGCAGTTCTTC CASRRLAGGLYNEQFF
15 TRBJ2-7 TRBD2 - TRBV6-6 TGTGCCAGCACCGAACCGGCTAGCGGGACCTACGAGCAGTACTTC CASTEPASGTYEQYF
13 TRBJ1-1 TRBD1 - TRBV7-9 TGTGCCAGCAGGCCGACAGGGCAGGCTGAAGCTTTCTTT CASRPTGQAEAFF
15 TRBJ2-5 TRBD1 - TRBV28 TGTGCCAGCAACCCACCGGACAGGGGGGAGGAGACCCAGTACTTC CASNPPDRGEETQYF
12 TRBJ1-1 TRBD1 once TRBV30 TGTGCCTGGACTACAGGGGCGCGGGGAGCTTTCTTT CAWTTGARGAFF
13 TRBJ1-1 - - TRBV27 TGTGCCAGCAGTTTTCCAGGTCGCACTGAAGCTTTCTTT CASSFPGRTEAFF
16 TRBJ2-7 TRBD2 - TRBV28 TGTGCCAGCACCCCCTGGGCCGGGACTAGCGTTTACGAGCAGTACTTC CASTPWAGTSVYEQYF
13 TRBJ2-1 - - TRBV18 TGTGCCAGCTCACCACCGTTATACAATGAGCAGTTCTTC CASSPPLYNEQFF
14 TRBJ2-2 - - TRBV29-1 TGCAGCGTTGGGGAGGCCGTATTCACCGGGGAGCTGTTTTTT CSVGEAVFTGELFF
15 TRBJ2-1 - - TRBV15 TGTGCCACCGCCGAGAGAGGAGCGACCTACAATGAGCAGTTCTTC CATAERGATYNEQFF
15 TRBJ2-7 TRBD2 - TRBV5-6 TGTGCCAGCAGCCCGGGACTAGCGGGTGCCTACGAGCAGTACTTC CASSPGLAGAYEQYF
14 TRBJ2-3 - - TRBV27 TGTGCCAGCAGTTCCAGGACAGTCACAGATACGCAGTATTTT CASSSRTVTDTQYF
13 TRBJ1-1 TRBD1 - TRBV5-4 TGTGCCAGCAGACCTTACAGGGGGGCTGAAGCTTTCTTT CASRPYRGAEAFF
15 TRBJ1-5 - - TRBV19 TGTGCCAGTAGTCCGGCCGTGGGGGGGCATCAGCCCCAGCACTTT CASSPAVGGHQPQHF
13 TRBJ1-2 - once TRBV6-5 TGTGCCAGCAGTCGGACAGATGGTTATGGCTACACCTTC CASSRTDGYGYTF
15 TRBJ2-1 TRBD2 - TRBV5-1 TGCGCCAGCAGGTTAGCGGGGGGGGCCTACAATGAGCAGTTCTTC CASRLAGGAYNEQFF
19 TRBJ1-5 - - TRBV28 TGTGCCAGCAGCCCCGCGGGGGGGTATTCAGCCCTCTCACATCAGCCCCAGCATTTT CASSPAGGYSALSHQPQHF
12 TRBJ2-7 - - TRBV19 TGTGCCAGTAGCCACAATACCTACGAGCAGTACTTC CASSHNTYEQYF
15 TRBJ2-7 TRBD2 - TRBV14 TGTGCCAGCAGCCAAGGTGGCGGGAGGGTATACGAGCAGTACTTC CASSQGGGRVYEQYF
13 TRBJ2-7 - - TRBV7-3 TGTGCCAGCAGCTTAACCCCTTCCTACGAGCAGTACTTC CASSLTPSYEQYF
14 TRBJ2-7 TRBD2 - TRBV29-1 TGCAGCGTTATGTCCGGGACTAGCGGCTACGAGCAGTACTTC CSVMSGTSGYEQYF
12 TRBJ2-7 - - TRBV28 TGTGCCAGCAGCACAGGGTACTACGAGCAGTACTTC CASSTGYYEQYF
15 TRBJ2-7 - - TRBV7-3 TGTGCCAGCAGCTTAAACCCAGGGGCGCTTAACGAGCAGTACTTC CASSLNPGALNEQYF
12 TRBJ1-1 - few TRBV6-5 TGTGCCAGCGGGAGGGGACTGGCTGAAGCTTTCTTT CASGRGLAEAFF
13 TRBJ2-1 TRBD2 once TRBV19 TGTGCCAGTAGTCTGATAGCGGGAGCTGAGCAGTTCTTC CASSLIAGAEQFF
15 TRBJ2-7 - - TRBV28 TGTGCCAGCAGTTTCGCGGCCTTCCGACCCTACGAGCAGTACTTC CASSFAAFRPYEQYF
15 TRBJ2-7 - - TRBV15 TGTGCCACCAGCAGAGATCTAGGTAGATCCTACGAGCAGTACTTC CATSRDLGRSYEQYF
15 TRBJ1-6 TRBD1 - TRBV2 TGTGCCAGCAGTGAACAAGGGACAGAAAATTCACCCCTCCACTTT CASSEQGTENSPLHF
17 TRBJ2-4 - - TRBV19 TGTGCCAGTAGCCAAGGGACATTCGGGGCAGGGAAAAACATTCAGTACTTC CASSQGTFGAGKNIQYF
15 TRBJ2-3 TRBD1 - TRBV4-1 TGCGCCAGCAGTCTAGACAGGGGGCGAGTAGATACGCAGTATTTT CASSLDRGRVDTQYF
15 TRBJ2-3 TRBD2 - TRBV19 TGTGCCAGTAGAAGACTAGCGGGAAGCACAGATACGCAGTATTTT CASRRLAGSTDTQYF
15 TRBJ2-3 TRBD2 once TRBV4-2 TGTGCCAGCCGAGGGACTAGCGGATTCACAGATACGCAGTATTTT CASRGTSGFTDTQYF
12 TRBJ2-7 TRBD1 - TRBV2 TGTGCCAGCAGGGACAGGGGTCCCGAGCAGTACTTC CASRDRGPEQYF
14 TRBJ2-1 - - TRBV18 TGTGCCAGCTCACCAACGGGACTCGACAGTGAGCAGTTCTTC CASSPTGLDSEQFF
16 TRBJ2-1 - - TRBV19 TGTGCCAGTAGTATAGGGGCGGGGAGGTATCAGTCTTCGGTGTTCTTC CASSIGAGRYQSSVFF
17 TRBJ1-1 TRBD1 once TRBV10-1 TGCGCCAGCAGTGAGTCCGCATCGACAGGGGCGAACACTGAAGCTTTCTTT CASSESASTGANTEAFF
17 TRBJ2-5 TRBD2 - TRBV27 TGTGCCAGCAGGGACTCCGGACTAGCGGGAGGTAGGGAGACCCAGTACTTC CASRDSGLAGGRETQYF
19 TRBJ2-1 TRBD2 - TRBV7-7 TGTGCTAGCAGCTTAGCCCACAGCAGCGGGGAGGTCTCTTACAATGAGCAGTTCTTC CASSLAHSSGEVSYNEQFF
15 TRBJ1-5 - once TRBV10-3 TGTGCCATCAGTGAGGTGGCAGATAGCAATCAGCCCCAGCATTTT CAISEVADSNQPQHF
13 TRBJ1-2 - - TRBV7-3 TGTGCCAGCAGCCTCGCAGGGGCCTATGGCTACACCTTC CASSLAGAYGYTF
15 TRBJ2-7 TRBD2 few TRBV6-5 TGTGCCAGCAGTTACGAGGCTAGCGGTCCCTACGAGCAGTACTTC CASSYEASGPYEQYF